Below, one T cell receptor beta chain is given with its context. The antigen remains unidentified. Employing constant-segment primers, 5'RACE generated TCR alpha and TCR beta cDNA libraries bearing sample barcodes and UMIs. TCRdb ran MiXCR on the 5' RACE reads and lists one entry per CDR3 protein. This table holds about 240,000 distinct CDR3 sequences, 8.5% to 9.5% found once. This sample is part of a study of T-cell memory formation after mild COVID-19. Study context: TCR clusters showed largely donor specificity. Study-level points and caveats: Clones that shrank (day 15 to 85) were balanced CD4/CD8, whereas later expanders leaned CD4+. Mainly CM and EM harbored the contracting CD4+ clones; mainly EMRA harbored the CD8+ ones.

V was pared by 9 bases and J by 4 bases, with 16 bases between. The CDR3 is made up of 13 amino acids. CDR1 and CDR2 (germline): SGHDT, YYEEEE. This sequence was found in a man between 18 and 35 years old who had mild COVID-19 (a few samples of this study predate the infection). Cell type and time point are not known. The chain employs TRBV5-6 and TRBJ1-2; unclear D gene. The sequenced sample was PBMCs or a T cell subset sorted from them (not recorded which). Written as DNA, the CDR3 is TGTGCCATGAATATACAGACACTCTATGGCTACACCTTC. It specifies CAMNIQTLYGYTF.